Listed below are T cell receptor beta chains from one sample, sequenced in a study of a mutant IDH1 vaccine in newly diagnosed glioma. Some clones are missing from TCRdb's copy, which holds only in-frame ones; the method was immunoSEQ multiplex PCR. The sample has about 94,000 clones, about nine tenths seen once; the top ten hold over 0.6%. Their antigen targets remain unknown. The sample consisted of PBMCs, taken from a glioma patient whose treatment included an IDH1 peptide vaccine. All receptors derive from a woman between 50 and 59 years old with glioma. Each CDR3 is given with its conserved first and last residue. The order of the fields is J gene, V gene, clone size, D gene, CDR3 protein, CDR3 DNA. The D gene is left open where the match is weak. Clone size is not always given. Where it is, it says once, few, many or a class for expanded clones.

j_call: TRBJ2-7; v_call: TRBV6-5; clone_size: NA; d_call: NA; cdr3_aa: CAVRSSYEQYF; cdr3_nt: TGTGCCGTCCGGAGCTCCTACGAGCAGTACTTC
j_call: TRBJ2-5; v_call: TRBV5-4; clone_size: NA; d_call: TRBD2; cdr3_aa: CASSGVLAGVVETQYF; cdr3_nt: TGTGCCAGCAGCGGCGTACTAGCGGGAGTCGTAGAGACCCAGTACTTC
j_call: TRBJ1-1; v_call: TRBV5-1; clone_size: NA; d_call: TRBD1; cdr3_aa: CASSLKTQGDTEAFF; cdr3_nt: TGCGCCAGCAGCTTGAAAACACAGGGGGACACTGAAGCTTTCTTT
j_call: TRBJ2-7; v_call: TRBV12-5; clone_size: NA; d_call: TRBD1; cdr3_aa: CASGWGDRVVEQYF; cdr3_nt: TGTGCTAGTGGTTGGGGGGACAGGGTGGTCGAGCAGTACTTC
j_call: TRBJ1-3; v_call: TRBV5-1; clone_size: NA; d_call: NA; cdr3_aa: CASSLTLAVSGNTIYF; cdr3_nt: TGCGCCAGCAGCTTGACGCTGGCAGTCTCTGGAAACACCATATATTTT
j_call: TRBJ2-7; v_call: TRBV11-2; clone_size: NA; d_call: NA; cdr3_aa: CASTLARGAYEQYF; cdr3_nt: TGTGCCAGCACCCTCGCCAGGGGAGCCTACGAGCAGTACTTC
j_call: TRBJ1-4; v_call: TRBV2; clone_size: NA; d_call: NA; cdr3_aa: CASKGGANEKLFF; cdr3_nt: TGTGCCAGCAAGGGTGGGGCTAATGAAAAACTGTTTTTT
j_call: TRBJ2-3; v_call: TRBV10-2; clone_size: NA; d_call: NA; cdr3_aa: CASIPLPSSELADTQYF; cdr3_nt: TGCGCCAGCATTCCCTTGCCTTCTAGCGAACTTGCAGATACGCAGTATTTT
j_call: TRBJ2-3; v_call: TRBV7-3; clone_size: NA; d_call: NA; cdr3_aa: CASSVIPGTDTQYF; cdr3_nt: TGTGCCAGCAGCGTTATCCCGGGAACAGATACGCAGTATTTT
j_call: TRBJ1-3; v_call: TRBV7-9; clone_size: NA; d_call: TRBD1; cdr3_aa: CASSKGQGEGNTIYF; cdr3_nt: TGTGCCAGCAGCAAGGGACAGGGGGAAGGAAACACCATATATTTT
j_call: TRBJ1-5; v_call: TRBV7-9; clone_size: NA; d_call: NA; cdr3_aa: CASSLGQGTQPQHF; cdr3_nt: TGTGCCAGCAGCTTGGGGCAGGGGACGCAGCCCCAGCATTTT
j_call: TRBJ1-2; v_call: TRBV7-2; clone_size: NA; d_call: TRBD1; cdr3_aa: CASSPGQGNYGYTF; cdr3_nt: TGTGCCAGCAGCCCGGGACAGGGAAACTATGGCTACACCTTC
j_call: TRBJ2-7; v_call: TRBV27; clone_size: NA; d_call: NA; cdr3_aa: CASRAGLYEQYF; cdr3_nt: TGTGCCAGCAGGGCGGGCCTCTACGAGCAGTACTTC
j_call: TRBJ2-7; v_call: TRBV5-6; clone_size: once; d_call: NA; cdr3_aa: CASSFSGSFYEQYF; cdr3_nt: TGTGCCAGCAGCTTCTCGGGGTCCTTTTATGAGCAGTACTTC
j_call: TRBJ1-1; v_call: TRBV27; clone_size: NA; d_call: NA; cdr3_aa: CASSLEGNTEAFF; cdr3_nt: TGTGCCAGCAGTTTGGAGGGGAACACTGAAGCTTTCTTT
j_call: TRBJ2-3; v_call: TRBV5-4; clone_size: NA; d_call: TRBD2; cdr3_aa: CASSFLGDLAGADTQYF; cdr3_nt: TGTGCCAGCAGCTTCCTAGGTGATCTAGCGGGAGCAGATACGCAGTATTTT
j_call: TRBJ2-7; v_call: TRBV12-2; clone_size: NA; d_call: NA; cdr3_aa: CASRLGQGPTYEQYF; cdr3_nt: TGTGCAAGTCGCTTAGGGCAGGGGCCTACCTACGAGCAGTACTTC
j_call: TRBJ1-1; v_call: TRBV7-9; clone_size: NA; d_call: NA; cdr3_aa: CASSLEQGGTEAFF; cdr3_nt: TGTGCCAGCAGCTTAGAACAGGGCGGCACTGAAGCTTTCTTT
j_call: TRBJ2-5; v_call: TRBV19; clone_size: NA; d_call: TRBD1; cdr3_aa: CASSSYDREETQYF; cdr3_nt: TGTGCCAGTAGTAGCTATGACAGGGAAGAGACCCAGTACTTC
j_call: TRBJ2-1; v_call: TRBV28; clone_size: NA; d_call: TRBD2; cdr3_aa: CASSILAGTSGNYNEQFF; cdr3_nt: TGTGCCAGCAGTATACTAGCGGGGACTAGCGGGAACTACAATGAGCAGTTCTTC
j_call: TRBJ1-2; v_call: TRBV7-9; clone_size: NA; d_call: NA; cdr3_aa: CASSLAEDGYTF; cdr3_nt: TGTGCCAGCAGCTTAGCGGAGGACGGCTACACCTTC
j_call: TRBJ1-2; v_call: TRBV18; clone_size: NA; d_call: TRBD1; cdr3_aa: CASSPLDRGDGYTF; cdr3_nt: TGTGCCAGCTCACCCCTGGACAGGGGGGATGGCTACACCTTC
j_call: TRBJ2-7; v_call: TRBV18; clone_size: NA; d_call: NA; cdr3_aa: CASSPGSGRPYEQYF; cdr3_nt: TGTGCCAGCTCACCAGGGTCAGGGCGGCCCTACGAGCAGTACTTC
j_call: TRBJ2-2; v_call: TRBV7-9; clone_size: NA; d_call: TRBD1; cdr3_aa: CASNPDRVALGELFF; cdr3_nt: TGTGCCAGCAACCCCGACAGGGTCGCGCTTGGGGAGCTGTTTTTT
j_call: TRBJ2-1; v_call: TRBV10-2; clone_size: NA; d_call: TRBD2; cdr3_aa: CASQGLDDNEQFF; cdr3_nt: TGCGCCAGCCAGGGACTAGACGACAATGAGCAGTTCTTC
j_call: TRBJ1-1; v_call: TRBV28; clone_size: NA; d_call: TRBD1; cdr3_aa: CASTLQGAEAFF; cdr3_nt: TGTGCCAGCACCTTACAGGGGGCGGAAGCTTTCTTT
j_call: TRBJ2-5; v_call: TRBV27; clone_size: NA; d_call: NA; cdr3_aa: CASSLWGQETQYF; cdr3_nt: TGTGCCAGCAGTTTGTGGGGCCAAGAGACCCAGTACTTC